The T cell receptor beta chain under discussion was sequenced for a study of tumor-infiltrating lymphocytes in primary liver carcinoma. Study-wide background: The patients comprised men and women between the ages of 30 and 69 years. Samples had roughly 3.5 to 7.5 million productive TCRbeta reads, comparable between tissue types.

The approximately 17-32 mg bulk tissue piece was not sorted before simultaneous RNA and DNA extraction. Resecting the tumor surgically was how the patients' primary liver carcinoma was treated. With respect to this clonotype: The antigen is unknown. Since no conserved phenylalanine or tryptophan closes the CDR3, a read error is the likely cause.

CDR1 is SQVTM, CDR2 ANQGSEA, per germline. The CDR3 has 17 amino acids. V was pared by 7 bases and J by 8 bases, with 24 bases of the junction left unmatched. Whole-study findings and limits: Between tumor regions, pairs overlapped more than tumor-adjacent and tumor-blood pairs did.

TCR beta cDNA came from about 450 ng total RNA, primed with a constant-region primer. It was through three nested multiplex PCR rounds of slightly modified ARM-PCR that TCR beta libraries arose. Use of TRBV1-TRBV30 forward primers with a C-beta reverse primer characterized the first two PCR rounds, which lasted around 9 cycles each. TCRdb recomputed calls from the multiplex PCR reads with MiXCR, one row per CDR3 protein. The sample consists of 45,000 to 65,000 distinct CDR3 sequences, about 80% of them appearing once. The sequencing input was liver tumor tissue from sampling region 5. Subset here: tumor region T5, tumor centre. J is TRBJ2-3 and V is TRBV29-1; 7 bases align to TRBD2. The clonotype originates from a man aged 40-50 years with primary liver carcinoma and hepatitis B virus infection. CDR3 sequence: CSAPTAGSRVLSATQYL. The CDR3 coding sequence is TGCAGCGCCCCGACAGCGGGATCCCGAGTGTTGTCGGCTACGCAGTATCTT.